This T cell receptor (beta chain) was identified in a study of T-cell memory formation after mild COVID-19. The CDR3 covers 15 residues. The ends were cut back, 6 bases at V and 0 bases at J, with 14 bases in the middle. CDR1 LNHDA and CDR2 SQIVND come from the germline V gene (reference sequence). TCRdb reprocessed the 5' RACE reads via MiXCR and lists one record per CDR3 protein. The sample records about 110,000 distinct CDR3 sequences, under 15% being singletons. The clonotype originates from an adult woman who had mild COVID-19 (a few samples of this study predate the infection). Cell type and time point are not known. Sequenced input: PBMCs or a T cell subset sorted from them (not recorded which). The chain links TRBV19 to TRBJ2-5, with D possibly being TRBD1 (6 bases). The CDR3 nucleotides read TGTGCCAGTAGCCCAGGACAGATGTACCAAGAGACCCAGTACTTC. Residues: CASSPGQMYQETQYF.